These T cell receptor beta chains were read from a single sample in a study of T cells in localized non-small cell lung cancer. TCRdb's table, derived via immunoSEQ multiplex PCR, lists solely in-frame clones and lacks some. Among 50,000 to 55,000 clones listed, over 80% were seen once. The sequenced sample was peripheral blood mononuclear cells, obtained before any cancer treatment. All receptors derive from a man between 40 and 75 years old with stage III lung adenocarcinoma. CDR3s include the opening cysteine and the closing phenylalanine or tryptophan. D genes are given only for firm matches. Clone sizes are given selectively: once, few, many, or a class where the clone is expanded.

clone size	V gene	J gene	D gene	CDR3 DNA	CDR3 protein
NA	TRBV27	TRBJ1-2	NA	TGTGCCAGCACTAAGGGGGGGCTGAACTATGGCTACACCTTC	CASTKGGLNYGYTF
NA	TRBV4-2	TRBJ2-3	TRBD2	TGTGCCAGCAGCCAAGATCTTCGGGGGGGACGGAATACGCAGTATTTT	CASSQDLRGGRNTQYF
NA	TRBV10-3	TRBJ1-2	NA	TGTGCCATCAGTGAGTACATAGGGTTGGAGGGGGACCCGAACTATGGCTACACCTTC	CAISEYIGLEGDPNYGYTF
NA	TRBV6-6	TRBJ2-1	TRBD1	TGTGCCAGCAGTCCTCGGACAGGGAGGAATGAGCAGTTCTTC	CASSPRTGRNEQFF
once	TRBV11-3	TRBJ2-7	TRBD2	TGTGCCAGCAGCTTTATAGCGGGAGGTGGCTCCGGGGAGCAGTACTTC	CASSFIAGGGSGEQYF
NA	TRBV5-6	TRBJ2-7	TRBD2	TGTGCCAGCAGCCCCATTGAGCGGGGGGTTCGCGAGCAGTACTTC	CASSPIERGVREQYF
NA	TRBV7-9	TRBJ1-2	TRBD1	TGTGCCAGCAGCGGACAGGACGACTATGGCTACACCTTC	CASSGQDDYGYTF
NA	TRBV29-1	TRBJ2-7	NA	TGCAGCGTTGCGATGGACATGGAATACGAGCAGTACTTC	CSVAMDMEYEQYF
NA	TRBV4-2	TRBJ2-1	TRBD2	TGTGCCAGCAGCCAAGTAGGGACTAGCAGCGATGAGCAGTTCTTC	CASSQVGTSSDEQFF
NA	TRBV18	TRBJ2-7	TRBD2	TGTGCCAGCTCACCACCAGCGGGAGAAGCATCCTACGAGCAGTACTTC	CASSPPAGEASYEQYF
NA	TRBV2	TRBJ1-1	NA	TGTGCCAGCAGTGAATCCCCTACCCTGAACACTGAAGCTTTCTTT	CASSESPTLNTEAFF
few	TRBV27	TRBJ1-1	NA	TGTGCCAGCAGTCATGGAAGCAACACTGAAGCTTTCTTT	CASSHGSNTEAFF
NA	TRBV6-6	TRBJ2-5	TRBD2	TGTGCCAGCAGTAGGGGAGCGGGAGGACAAGAGACCCAGTACTTC	CASSRGAGGQETQYF
NA	TRBV4-3	TRBJ2-2	TRBD1	TGCGCCAGCAGCCGAGGACAGGGGCCCACTACGACCGGGGAGCTGTTTTTT	CASSRGQGPTTTGELFF
NA	TRBV9	TRBJ1-5	NA	TGTGCCAGCAGCCCTGACAGCGATCAGCCCCAGCATTTT	CASSPDSDQPQHF
NA	TRBV19	TRBJ2-1	TRBD2	TGTGCCAGTAGCCACGGCGGGACTAGCGGGAGAAATGAGCAGTTCTTC	CASSHGGTSGRNEQFF
NA	TRBV7-7	TRBJ2-1	TRBD1	TGTGCCAGCAGCGCGCACAGGGGCGCCTCCTACAATGAGCAGTTCTTC	CASSAHRGASYNEQFF
few	TRBV2	TRBJ2-5	NA	TGTGCCAGCAGCCGGGAACGGGAGACCCAGTACTTC	CASSRERETQYF